The next 3 T cell receptor beta chains were all read from a single sample in a study of beta chain features in type 1 diabetes. The entirety of the isolated RNA underwent reverse transcription, so expressed TCRB transcripts were sequenced. Some clones are missing from TCRdb's copy, which holds only in-frame ones; the method was immunoSEQ multiplex PCR. Found here are some 330,000 clones, about 12% of them singletons; the top ten hold over 0.008%. Study observations and caveats: Shorter TCRB CDR3s, moderately but significantly so, marked every one of the four CD4+ subsets in Type 1 diabetes patients.

No antigens are known for them. Sequenced: naive CD4+ T cells from blood. The origin of the receptors is a woman aged 18-29 years with type 1 diabetes.

This clone appeared a few times. The chain has TRBV29-1 and TRBJ1-2, with D unresolved. Trimming stripped 8 bases from V and 7 bases from J, with 14 bases between. This CDR3 is 11 amino acids long. Germline-derived CDR1 and CDR2 are SQVTM and ANQGSEA. The CDR3 region is CSSVAYSGYTF. In DNA, the CDR3 is TGCAGCAGTGTAGCGTACAGTGGCTACACCTTC.

V and J are TRBV15 and TRBJ2-1; 12 nucleotides match TRBD1. Germline V gene sequence: CDR1 LNHNV, CDR2 YYDKDF (reference sequence). CDR3 length equals 22 residues. Unmatched junction bases numbered 25, after V lost 2 bases and J lost 8 bases. CDR3 in amino acids: CATSRSPVRDRGPGGYGHEQFF. In DNA form, the CDR3 reads TGTGCCACCAGCAGATCCCCAGTCCGGGACAGGGGGCCCGGAGGGTACGGTCATGAGCAGTTCTTC. Full variable domain (rest looked up from reference TRBV15 and TRBJ2-1): DAMVIQNPRYQVTQFGKPVTLSCSQTLNHNVMYWYQQKSSQAPKLLFHYYDKDFNNEADTPDNFQSRRPNTSFCFLDIRSPGLGDTAMYLCATSRSPVRDRGPGGYGHEQFFGPGTRLTVL.

This clone was counted a few times. The chain employs TRBV5-1 and TRBJ2-1; the match to TRBD2 covers 10 bases. Germline V lookup: CDR1 SGHRS, CDR2 YFSETQ. The junction had 11 bases not matched to a gene; V was cut back by 2 bases and J by 6 bases. The CDR3 extends over 17 amino acids. The CDR3 region is CASSFDLAGGQVNEQFF. The CDR3 nucleotides read TGCGCCAGCAGCTTTGATTTAGCGGGAGGTCAGGTCAATGAGCAGTTCTTC.